This is a list of T cell receptor beta chains from one sample in a study of CD8 T cells in ankylosing spondylitis. TCRdb ran MiXCR on the 5' RACE reads and lists one entry per CDR3 protein. The sample holds 50,000 to 75,000 distinct CDR3 sequences, around 6.4% seen once. Sequenced: synovial fluid, either unsorted or a sorted T cell fraction (not recorded which). These receptors all stem from a male donor with ankylosing spondylitis. Each CDR3 is given with its conserved first and last residue. A D gene is named only where the DNA matches it firmly. The size entry is marked missing in some rows and otherwise reads once, few, many or a size class.

v_call,j_call,d_call,clone_size,cdr3_aa,cdr3_nt
TRBV10-3,TRBJ2-3,TRBD2,many,CAISAGVAGDTDTQYF,TGTGCCATCAGTGCGGGAGTAGCGGGAGACACAGATACGCAGTATTTT
TRBV24-1,TRBJ2-2,NA,many,CATSDPLRPGELFF,TGTGCCACCAGTGACCCCCTTCGACCCGGGGAGCTGTTTTTT
TRBV7-9,TRBJ2-1,NA,many,CASSGRETQGDEQFF,TGTGCCAGCAGCGGGCGGGAGACACAGGGAGATGAGCAGTTCTTC
TRBV29-1,TRBJ1-1,NA,many,CSVEGRAGTEAFF,TGCAGCGTTGAGGGCAGGGCGGGCACTGAAGCTTTCTTT
TRBV7-6,TRBJ2-3,TRBD2,many,CASSSGLAGGPGDYTDTQYF,TGTGCCAGCAGCTCGGGACTAGCGGGAGGGCCCGGGGACTACACAGATACGCAGTATTTT
TRBV18,TRBJ1-1,TRBD1,many,CASSRWDREGDTEAFF,TGTGCCAGCTCACGCTGGGACAGGGAGGGGGACACTGAAGCTTTCTTT
TRBV28,TRBJ2-5,NA,many,CASSLSPRKETQYF,TGTGCCAGCAGTTTATCACCCAGGAAAGAGACCCAGTACTTC
TRBV14,TRBJ2-2,NA,few,CASSRLQGSGELFF,TGTGCCAGCAGTCGTCTTCAGGGAAGTGGGGAGCTGTTTTTT
TRBV28,TRBJ2-5,NA,NA,CASTQARGEPGTQYF,TGTGCCAGCACCCAGGCCAGGGGCGAGCCTGGGACCCAGTACTTC
TRBV28,TRBJ2-5,NA,many,CASRSLLTGEQETQYF,TGTGCCAGCAGGTCCTTGCTGACGGGAGAACAAGAGACCCAGTACTTC
TRBV4-2,TRBJ1-1,NA,few,CASSQEVLNTEAFF,TGTGCCAGCAGCCAAGAGGTCCTGAACACTGAAGCTTTCTTT
TRBV13,TRBJ2-3,TRBD1,few,CASSLEGALLSTDTQYF,TGTGCCAGCAGCCTTGAGGGGGCCCTCCTATCCACAGATACGCAGTATTTT
TRBV12-3/TRBV12-4,TRBJ2-2,NA,medium-sized,CASRPSWRAGTGELFF,TGTGCCAGCAGACCTAGTTGGAGGGCAGGCACCGGGGAGCTGTTTTTT
TRBV7-3,TRBJ2-1,TRBD2,NA,CASSLVGGTPPYNEQFF,TGTGCCAGCAGCTTAGTGGGAGGGACCCCCCCCTACAATGAGCAGTTCTTC
TRBV19,TRBJ2-1,TRBD1,NA,CASRRSTGRGSYNEQFF,TGTGCCAGTAGAAGATCGACAGGGCGAGGTTCCTACAATGAGCAGTTCTTC
TRBV30,TRBJ2-1,TRBD2,many,CAWSRDSGVYNEQFF,TGTGCCTGGAGTAGGGATAGCGGGGTCTACAATGAGCAGTTCTTC
TRBV5-4,TRBJ2-1,NA,few,CASSAPRGSQNEQFF,TGTGCCAGCAGCGCTCCCCGTGGTAGTCAGAATGAGCAGTTCTTC
TRBV5-6,TRBJ1-1,TRBD1,many,CASSSGTGDGDTEAFF,TGTGCCAGCAGCTCCGGGACAGGGGACGGGGACACTGAAGCTTTCTTT
TRBV7-3,TRBJ2-1,TRBD2,NA,CASSSSGRVSYNEQFF,TGTGCCAGCAGCTCTAGCGGGAGAGTCTCCTACAATGAGCAGTTCTTC
TRBV3-1,TRBJ1-1,TRBD1,few,CASSQEIGTGKAFF,TGTGCCAGCAGCCAAGAGATCGGGACAGGGAAAGCTTTCTTT
TRBV24-1,TRBJ2-1,TRBD2,many,CATSDTSSGSPFGEQFF,TGTGCCACCAGTGATACAAGTAGCGGGAGTCCGTTCGGGGAGCAGTTCTTC
TRBV3-1,TRBJ2-1,NA,few,CASSQGSLAFPFF,TGTGCCAGCAGCCAGGGTAGTCTAGCGTTCCCGTTCTTC
TRBV5-1,TRBJ1-1,NA,few,CASSSAGGRAAFF,TGCGCCAGCAGCTCGGCGGGGGGGCGAGCGGCTTTCTTT
TRBV20-1,TRBJ2-1,TRBD1,many,CSAVGTGGSYNEQFF,TGCAGTGCTGTGGGGACAGGAGGCTCCTACAATGAGCAGTTCTTC
TRBV9,TRBJ2-2,NA,many,CASSVVMGGELFF,TGTGCCAGCAGCGTAGTGATGGGTGGGGAGCTGTTTTTT
TRBV27,TRBJ2-4,TRBD2,NA,CASSEGLAGNIQYF,TGTGCCAGCAGCGAGGGACTAGCGGGAAACATTCAGTACTTC
TRBV20-1,TRBJ2-5,NA,few,CSALGQVTPETQYF,TGCAGTGCCCTAGGGCAGGTAACCCCTGAGACCCAGTACTTC